The sequence of this T cell receptor (beta chain) was determined in a study of beta chain features in type 1 diabetes (dated by TCRdb to between 2018 and 2020). Regarding the research as a whole: Mean age, gender distribution, total cell number and subset yield did not differ between patients and healthy donors. Across all samples, 107,917,701 sorted cells were examined, and cell number per subset correlated strongly with RNA yield. The study compared the TCRB repertoires of sorted circulating CD4+ T cell subsets in recently diagnosed type 1 diabetes patients with those in matched healthy donors. Naive and central memory subsets were obtained from all 30 or so donors, but regulatory and stem cell-like memory subsets were isolated from only 8 patients and roughly 8 healthy donors. Study-level results and caveats: PCR might favor shorter templates, but patient and control samples were amplified and corrected together, so any skew would affect both groups equally. In all four CD4+ subsets, TCRB CDR3 length was moderately but significantly shorter in type 1 diabetes patients. The naive, central memory and regulatory TCRB repertoires appeared to resemble one another more closely among patients than among healthy donors. Because cDNA was sequenced instead of genomic DNA, highly expressing activated cells could be over-represented, though the groups showed no difference in activation or CD3 levels. HLA sub-analyses involved small numbers of individuals, so any influence of HLA type on TCRB rearrangement remained unresolved. At VDJ recombination sites, patients with type 1 diabetes made fewer insertions and deleted more nucleotides, a pattern implying thymic rearrangement abnormalities.

The entire isolated RNA was reverse transcribed using the High Capacity cDNA Reverse Transcription Kit, and thus expressed TCRB transcripts were sequenced. Naive, central memory and regulatory T cell samples underwent deep immunoSEQ sequencing, averaging around 3.6 million total reads per sample. Sorted cells were lysed in RLT buffer, and RNA was extracted using DNase-treated RNeasy Micro or Mini kits according to cell number. To prevent cross-contamination, each cell subset was processed individually, whereas patient and healthy donor samples were processed jointly. TCRB sequences were amplified from cDNA with the immunoSEQ multiplex PCR, producing 87-bp fragments spanning the CDR3 region. The amplicons were sequenced using the Illumina HiSeq platform. In the source study's methods: PCR bias was corrected computationally using synthetic template baselines, and reads within Hamming distance 2 were collapsed, with unmergeable singletons discarded. Reads were aligned against IMGT so that V, D and J genes, CDR3 length and insertions or deletions at six rearrangement sites could be assigned. Within each subset, clonotype counts were normalized to the number of sorted cells before true diversity and Gini coefficients were calculated with the tcR R package. The overlap coefficient, calculated on TCRB nucleotide sequences, was used to measure repertoire sharing. As a proxy for the pre-selection repertoire, out-of-frame TCRB sequences from naive cells were analyzed. TCRdb stores this immuneACCESS table with in-frame sequences only. Part of the clones is absent; in the studies checked, under half of the shortfall reflects unresolved V genes, and no reason is known for the rest. That table supplies the V and J calls and clone size; D and trimming were determined from the DNA. The sample yields about 410,000 clones; over 11% were counted once. 0.03% to 0.04% of the sample rests with the top ten.

There are a few counts of this clone. Its target antigen remains unknown. No base-level quality is on record; no much larger clone is a single base apart. Each donor gave one peripheral blood draw, averaging approximately 120 mL, which was collected into heparinised tubes. Naive, central memory, regulatory and stem cell-like memory CD4+ T cells were sorted on a BD FACSAria II using a panel including CD45RO, CCR7, CD25, CD127, CD95 and CD27. All sorted populations exceeded 98% purity. PBMCs were separated immediately by Lymphoprep density gradient centrifugation and were stained directly, without being cultured. To minimize batch effects, samples were stained and sorted in pairs, one healthy donor with one patient per experiment. At the junction V is shortened by 2 bases and J by 2 bases, with 11 bases in between. CDR1 SNHLY and CDR2 FYNNEI are derived from the germline V gene. Reading from cysteine to phenylalanine, the CDR3 counts 15 amino acids. The kept DNA is CDR3 alone, 45 bases in frame from the first base.

The sample taken for sequencing was naive CD4+ T cells from blood. This specimen's cell subset or site label, interpreted: true naive CD4+ T cells. The source of this sequence is a man aged 25-45 years in good health. The rearranged segments are TRBV2 and TRBJ2-3; TRBD2 is possibly the D segment (7 matching bases). The bases are TGTGCCAGCAGTGAACAGGGGACTACCACAGATACGCAGTATTTT. Translated, this is CASSEQGTTTDTQYF.